This T cell receptor beta chain was recorded in a study of beta chain features in type 1 diabetes. Study-level points and caveats: Possible PCR preference for shorter templates applied equally to patients and controls. When VDJ junctions were examined, type 1 diabetes patients showed fewer insertions and more deletions. There was a moderate but significant shortening of TCRB CDR3s in all four CD4+ subsets of Type 1 diabetes patients.

Reverse transcribing all isolated RNA meant expressed TCRB transcripts were sequenced. Each stem cell-like memory T cell sample yielded 1 million or so reads on average. Clones were sequenced by immunoSEQ multiplex PCR, and TCRdb holds only the in-frame ones, with some missing. Among roughly 15,000 clones listed, 60% to 75% were seen once. The V gene lost 1 base and the J gene lost 3 bases, with 13 bases spanning the gap. There are 16 residues in the CDR3. CDR1 is SGHRS and CDR2 is YFSETQ in the germline V gene. As regards this clone: Antigen specificity is unknown.

Specimen: stem cell memory CD4+ T cells from blood. This clonotype was sampled from a man aged 25 to 40 with type 1 diabetes. V usage is TRBV5-1 and J usage is TRBJ2-2; TRBD2 might be the D (5 bases). The CDR3 is CASSLMNPADTGELFF. CDR3 sequence (DNA): TGCGCCAGCAGCTTGATGAACCCAGCGGACACCGGGGAGCTGTTTTTT. Variable domain in full (rest from reference TRBV5-1 and TRBJ2-2): KAGVTQTPRYLIKTRGQQVTLSCSPISGHRSVSWYQQTPGQGLQFLFEYFSETQRNKGNFPGRFSGRQFSNSRSEMNVSTLELGDSALYLCASSLMNPADTGELFFGEGSRLTVL.